Below are 14 T cell receptor beta chains sequenced from a single sample in a study of brain T cells in children with intractable seizures (dated by TCRdb to the early 2020s). The time point label, read with the paper, signifies: blood from clinic visit 5 months post-surgery; TSC patient then seizure free. The protocol used for the library was the immunoSEQ multiplex PCR assay. In TCRdb, the immuneACCESS table is reduced to in-frame sequences with V and J assigned. These tables do not hold every clone; where another copy was compared, an unresolved V gene accounts for under half, and the others remain unexplained. The sample table lists 340,000 or so clones, 93% of them with a count of one. The ten largest make up 5.7% of the sample. The sample consisted of peripheral blood, taken roughly 5 months after surgery. These receptors came from a boy younger than two with tuberous sclerosis and intractable seizures.

V is TRBV6-1 and J is TRBJ1-1; D unresolved. The CDR3 spans 11 residues. V was trimmed by 2 bases and J by 7 bases, leaving 5 bases between them. CDR1 and CDR2 (germline): MNHNS, SASEGT. This chain's CDR3 is CASSESIEAFF. The CDR3 DNA is TGTGCCAGCAGTGAAAGTATTGAAGCTTTCTTT.

The chain combines TRBV28 with TRBJ2-1; no clear D gene. Per germline, CDR1 MDHEN and CDR2 SYDVKM. Trimming left V 5 bases short and J 9 bases short, with 14 bases between. CDR3 size: 13 residues. In DNA form, the CDR3 reads TGTGCCAGCAGTAGGGTGTCGGGTACTGAGCAGTTCTTC. It codes for CASSRVSGTEQFF.

This clone is labeled medium-sized. J is TRBJ1-5 and V is TRBV5-4; 7 bases align to TRBD1. Per germline, CDR1 SGHNT and CDR2 YYREEE (reference sequence). The V gene end was trimmed by 2 bases and the J gene end by 5 bases; junction bases not matched to a gene: 7. The CDR3 is made up of 15 amino acids. DNA of the CDR3: TGTGCCAGCAGCTTTGGAGGACAGGAGGATCAGCCCCAGCATTTT. Translating gives CASSFGGQEDQPQHF.

In its sample, this clone was seen once. The gene calls are TRBV7-2 and TRBJ2-3; 9 bases line up with TRBD2. The length of the CDR3 is 17 residues. Per germline, CDR1 SGHTA and CDR2 FQGNSA. V shed 3 bases and J 2 bases; nucleotides not matched to a gene: 9. This chain's CDR3 is CASSFQMAGGPTDTQYF. The CDR3 DNA follows: TGTGCCAGCAGCTTCCAAATGGCGGGAGGGCCCACAGATACGCAGTATTTT.

V usage is TRBV3-1 (or the pseudogene TRBV3-2) and J usage is TRBJ2-7; D possibly corresponds to TRBD2 (5 bases). The germline CDR1 and CDR2 sequences are LGHDT and YNNKEL (reference sequence). This CDR3 comprises 14 residues. Trimming stripped 1 base from V and 3 bases from J, with 10 bases between. The CDR3 nucleotides are TGTGCCAGCAGCCAAGGTGGACTTGGCTACGAGCAGTACTTC. Translation gives CASSQGGLGYEQYF.

The chain has TRBV7-2 and TRBJ2-7; D is ambiguous. Germline values: CDR1 SGHTA, CDR2 FQGNSA. The germline V and J ends were trimmed by 2 bases and 3 bases, with 5 bases remaining between them. CDR3 length: 12 residues. The DNA for the CDR3 is TGTGCCAGCAGCTTAAGTAACTACGAGCAGTACTTC. It encodes CASSLSNYEQYF.

This clone has at least ten counts. This chain uses TRBV19 with TRBJ2-5; no definite D call. Looked up from germline, CDR1 is LNHDA and CDR2 is SQIVND (reference sequence). The CDR3 consists of 12 residues. Trimming shortened V by 6 bases and J by 5 bases, and 10 bases separated the two germline ends. Written as DNA, the CDR3 is TGTGCCAGTAGGGACCTGGGGGAGACCCAGTACTTC. Its translation is CASRDLGETQYF.

Concerning this clone itself: Other DNA variants within this sample encode the same CDR3. The chain uses TRBV30 and TRBJ1-2; no definite D call. This CDR3 spans 11 amino acids. Germline V CDR1 and CDR2: GTSNPN, SVGIG (reference sequence). V was cut by 0 bases and J by 4 bases, with 3 bases left in between. CDR3 bases: TGTGCCTGGAGTGTGGGCTATGGCTACACCTTC. Its translation is CAWSVGYGYTF.

This rearrangement joins TRBV30 to TRBJ2-7; maybe TRBD2 (6 bases). Trimming left V 4 bases short and J 6 bases short, with 16 bases between. Germline CDR1 is GTSNPN and CDR2 is SVGIG (reference sequence). CDR3 size: 13 residues. CDR3 sequence (DNA): TGTGCCTGGATGGGGGGTCTAGCACGCGAGCAGTACTTC. Encoded protein: CAWMGGLAREQYF. The complete variable domain, with remaining parts taken from reference TRBV30 and TRBJ2-7, reads SQTIHQWPATLVQPVGSPLSLECTVEGTSNPNLYWYRQAAGRGLQLLFYSVGIGQISSEVPQNLSASRPQDRQFILSSKKLLLSDSGFYLCAWMGGLAREQYFGPGTRLTVT.

The J gene is TRBJ2-7, the V gene TRBV5-6; D ambiguous. V gave up 4 bases and J gave up 9 bases, with 20 bases separating them. In germline, CDR1 is SGHDT, CDR2 YYEEEE. The CDR3 loop spans 14 amino acids. CDR3 in DNA: TGTGCCAGCAGCGGTACAAAAGTTGGCGAGTTGCAGTACTTC. Protein product: CASSGTKVGELQYF.

V usage is TRBV12-3 or TRBV12-4 and J usage is TRBJ1-1; D is unresolved. The CDR3 is 12 residues long. V shed 6 bases and J shed 4 bases, with 9 bases lying between them. The CDR3 sequence is CASSGDPTEAFF. The CDR3 DNA follows: TGTGCCAGCAGCGGGGATCCCACTGAAGCTTTCTTT.

This sequence joins TRBV5-1 and TRBJ1-6; D is uncertain. With 0 bases removed from V and 0 bases from J, the gap between germline ends came to 10 bases. Per germline, CDR1 SGHRS and CDR2 YFSETQ. The CDR3 has 17 residues. The CDR3: CASSLAPASSYNSPLHF. DNA of the CDR3: TGCGCCAGCAGCTTGGCCCCGGCCAGCTCCTATAATTCACCCCTCCACTTT.

This sequence joins TRBV19 and TRBJ2-7; TRBD2 aligns across 12 bases. V shed 5 bases, J shed 7 bases, and the junction held 12 bases outside the gene matches. This CDR3 contains 16 residues. Germline assignment: CDR1 LNHDA and CDR2 SQIVND (reference sequence). The CDR3 loop reads CASSLHRLAGVLEQYF. The DNA of the CDR3 is TGTGCCAGTAGTCTCCACCGACTAGCGGGAGTGTTAGAGCAGTACTTC.

The chain uses TRBV5-1 and TRBJ1-6; D is unclear. Trimming took off 1 base at V and 6 bases at J, with 11 bases between the two ends. CDR3 size: 15 residues. Germline V gene sequence: CDR1 SGHRS, CDR2 YFSETQ. The CDR3 region has the DNA TGCGCCAGCAGCTTGCCAGGAACGGGTAATTCACCCCTCCACTTT. Translation gives CASSLPGTGNSPLHF.